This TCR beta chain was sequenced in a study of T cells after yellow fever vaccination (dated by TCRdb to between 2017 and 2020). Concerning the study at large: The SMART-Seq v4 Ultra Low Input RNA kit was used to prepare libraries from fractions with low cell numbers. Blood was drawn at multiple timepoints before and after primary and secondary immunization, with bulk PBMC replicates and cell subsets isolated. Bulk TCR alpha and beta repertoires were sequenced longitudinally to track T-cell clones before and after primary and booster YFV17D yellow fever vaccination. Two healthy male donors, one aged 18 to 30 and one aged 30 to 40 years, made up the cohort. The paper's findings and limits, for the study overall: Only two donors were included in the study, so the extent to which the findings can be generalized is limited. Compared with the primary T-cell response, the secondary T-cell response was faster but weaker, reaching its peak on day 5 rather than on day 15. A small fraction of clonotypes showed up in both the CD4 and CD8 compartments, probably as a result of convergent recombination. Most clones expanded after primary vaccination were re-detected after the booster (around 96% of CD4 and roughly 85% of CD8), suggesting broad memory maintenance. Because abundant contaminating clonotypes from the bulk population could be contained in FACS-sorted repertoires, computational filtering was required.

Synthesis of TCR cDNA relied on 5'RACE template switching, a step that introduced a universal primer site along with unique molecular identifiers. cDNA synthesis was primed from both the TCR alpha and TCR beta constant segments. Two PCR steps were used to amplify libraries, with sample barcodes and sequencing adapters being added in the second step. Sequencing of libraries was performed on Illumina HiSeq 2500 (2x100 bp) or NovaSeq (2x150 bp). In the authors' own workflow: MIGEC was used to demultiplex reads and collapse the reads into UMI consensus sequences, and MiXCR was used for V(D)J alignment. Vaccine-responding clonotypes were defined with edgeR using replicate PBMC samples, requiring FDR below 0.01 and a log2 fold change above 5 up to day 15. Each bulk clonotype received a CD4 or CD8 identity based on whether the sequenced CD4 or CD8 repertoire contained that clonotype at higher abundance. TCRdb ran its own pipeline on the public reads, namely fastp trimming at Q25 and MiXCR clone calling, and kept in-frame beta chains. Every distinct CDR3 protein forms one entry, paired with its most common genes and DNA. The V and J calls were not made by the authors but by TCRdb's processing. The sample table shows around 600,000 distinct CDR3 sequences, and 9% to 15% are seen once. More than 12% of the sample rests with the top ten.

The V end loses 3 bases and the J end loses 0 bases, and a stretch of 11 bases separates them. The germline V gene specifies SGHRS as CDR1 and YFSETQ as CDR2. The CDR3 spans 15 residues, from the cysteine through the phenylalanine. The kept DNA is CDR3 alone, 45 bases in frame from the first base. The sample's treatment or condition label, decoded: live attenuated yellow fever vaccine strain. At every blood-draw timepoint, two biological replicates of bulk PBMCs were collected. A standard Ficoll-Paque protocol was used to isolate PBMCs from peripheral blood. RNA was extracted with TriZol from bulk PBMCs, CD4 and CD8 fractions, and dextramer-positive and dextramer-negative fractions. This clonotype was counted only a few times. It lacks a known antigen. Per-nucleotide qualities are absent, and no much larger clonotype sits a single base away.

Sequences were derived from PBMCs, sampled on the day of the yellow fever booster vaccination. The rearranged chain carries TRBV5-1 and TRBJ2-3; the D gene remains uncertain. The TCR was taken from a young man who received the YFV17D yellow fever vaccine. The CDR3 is CASSSTNSSTDTQYF. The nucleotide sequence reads TGCGCCAGCAGCTCGACGAATTCTAGCACAGATACGCAGTATTTT.